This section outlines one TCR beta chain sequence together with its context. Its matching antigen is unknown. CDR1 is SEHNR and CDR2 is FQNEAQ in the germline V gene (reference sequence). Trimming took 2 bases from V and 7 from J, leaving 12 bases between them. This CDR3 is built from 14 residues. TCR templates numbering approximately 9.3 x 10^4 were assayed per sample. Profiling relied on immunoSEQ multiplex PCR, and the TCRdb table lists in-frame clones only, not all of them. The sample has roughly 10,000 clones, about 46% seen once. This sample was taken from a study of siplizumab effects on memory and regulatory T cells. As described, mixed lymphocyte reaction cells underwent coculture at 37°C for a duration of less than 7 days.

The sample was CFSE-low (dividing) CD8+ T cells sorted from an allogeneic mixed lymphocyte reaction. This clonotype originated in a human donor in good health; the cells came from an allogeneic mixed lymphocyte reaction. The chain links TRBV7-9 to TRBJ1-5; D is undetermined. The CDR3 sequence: CASSLSGVGQPQHF. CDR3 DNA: TGTGCCAGCAGCTTATCCGGCGTGGGACAGCCCCAGCATTTT.